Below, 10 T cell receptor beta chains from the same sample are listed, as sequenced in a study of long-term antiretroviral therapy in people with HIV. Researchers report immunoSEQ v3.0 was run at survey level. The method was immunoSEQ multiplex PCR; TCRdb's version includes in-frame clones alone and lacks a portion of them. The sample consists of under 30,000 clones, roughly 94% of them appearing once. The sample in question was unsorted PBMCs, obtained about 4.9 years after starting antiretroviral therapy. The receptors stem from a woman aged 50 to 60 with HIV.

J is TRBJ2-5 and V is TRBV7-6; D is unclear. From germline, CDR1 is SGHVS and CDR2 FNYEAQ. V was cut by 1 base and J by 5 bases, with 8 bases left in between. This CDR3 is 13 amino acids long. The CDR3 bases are TGTGCCAGCAGCTTAGGAGCCCGGGAGACCCAGTACTTC. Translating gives CASSLGARETQYF.

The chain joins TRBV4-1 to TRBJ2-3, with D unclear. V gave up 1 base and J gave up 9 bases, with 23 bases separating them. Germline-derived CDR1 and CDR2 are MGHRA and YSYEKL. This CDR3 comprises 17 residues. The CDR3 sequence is CASSQGSAEPSSQTQYF. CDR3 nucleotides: TGCGCCAGCAGCCAAGGTTCGGCGGAACCGTCATCCCAAACGCAGTATTTT.

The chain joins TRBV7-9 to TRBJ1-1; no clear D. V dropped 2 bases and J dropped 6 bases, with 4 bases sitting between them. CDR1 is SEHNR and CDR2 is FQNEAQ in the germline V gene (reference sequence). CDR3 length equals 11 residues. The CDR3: CASSLSPEAFF. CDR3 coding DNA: TGTGCCAGCAGCTTATCCCCTGAAGCTTTCTTT.

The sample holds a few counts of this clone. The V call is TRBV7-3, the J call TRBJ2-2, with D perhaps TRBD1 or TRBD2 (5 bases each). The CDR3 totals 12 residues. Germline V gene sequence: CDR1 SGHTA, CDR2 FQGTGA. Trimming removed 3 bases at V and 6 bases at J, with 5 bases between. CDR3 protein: CASSLGAGELFF. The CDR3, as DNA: TGTGCCAGCAGCTTGGGGGCCGGGGAGCTGTTTTTT.

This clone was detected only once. The CDR3 sequence: CASSLPGQGFYEQYF. In DNA, the CDR3 is TGCGCCAGCAGCTTACCGGGACAGGGATTCTACGAGCAGTACTTC. The chain links TRBV5-1 to TRBJ2-7; 9 nucleotides agree with TRBD1. This CDR3 has 15 amino acids. V trimming: 2 bases; J trimming: 3 bases; junction bases outside the gene matches: 6. CDR1 is SGHRS, CDR2 YFSETQ, per germline. The full variable domain, in which reference TRBV5-1 and TRBJ2-7 provide the parts outside the CDR3, is KAGVTQTPRYLIKTRGQQVTLSCSPISGHRSVSWYQQTPGQGLQFLFEYFSETQRNKGNFPGRFSGRQFSNSRSEMNVSTLELGDSALYLCASSLPGQGFYEQYFGPGTRLTVT.

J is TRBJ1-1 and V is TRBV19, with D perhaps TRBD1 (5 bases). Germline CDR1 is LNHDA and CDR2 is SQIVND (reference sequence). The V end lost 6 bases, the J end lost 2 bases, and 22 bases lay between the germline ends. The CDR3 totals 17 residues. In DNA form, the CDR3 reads TGTGCCAGTAGCCTTAGGGGCGACGACGTTAGAAACACTGAAGCTTTCTTT. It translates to CASSLRGDDVRNTEAFF.

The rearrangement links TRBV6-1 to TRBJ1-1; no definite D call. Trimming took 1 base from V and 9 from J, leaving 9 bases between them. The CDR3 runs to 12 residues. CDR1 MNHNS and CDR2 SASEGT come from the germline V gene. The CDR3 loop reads CASSEGATQAFF. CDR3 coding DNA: TGTGCCAGCAGTGAAGGGGCGACCCAAGCTTTCTTT.

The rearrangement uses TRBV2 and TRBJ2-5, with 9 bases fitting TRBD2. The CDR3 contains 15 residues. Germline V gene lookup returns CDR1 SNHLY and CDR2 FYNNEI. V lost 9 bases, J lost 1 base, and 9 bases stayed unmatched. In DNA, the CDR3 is TGTGCCAGTTCTCTAGCGGGAACACTCCAAGAGACCCAGTACTTC. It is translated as CASSLAGTLQETQYF. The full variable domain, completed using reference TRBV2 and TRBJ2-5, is EPEVTQTPSHQVTQMGQEVILRCVPISNHLYFYWYRQILGQKVEFLVSFYNNEISEKSEIFDDQFSVERPDGSNFTLKIRSTKLEDSAMYFCASSLAGTLQETQYFGPGTRLLVL.

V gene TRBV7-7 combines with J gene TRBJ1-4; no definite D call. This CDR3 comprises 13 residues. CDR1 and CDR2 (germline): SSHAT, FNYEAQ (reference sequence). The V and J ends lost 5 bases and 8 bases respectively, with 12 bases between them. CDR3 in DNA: TGTGCCAGCAGCCTCGGGCCAGCGGAAAAACTGTTTTTT. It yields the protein CASSLGPAEKLFF.

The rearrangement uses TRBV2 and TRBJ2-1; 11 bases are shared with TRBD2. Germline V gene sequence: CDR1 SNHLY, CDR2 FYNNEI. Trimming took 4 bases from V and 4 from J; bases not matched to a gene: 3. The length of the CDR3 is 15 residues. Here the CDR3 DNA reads TGTGCCAGCAGTGTGGGACTAGCGGAGTACAATGAGCAGTTCTTC. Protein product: CASSVGLAEYNEQFF.